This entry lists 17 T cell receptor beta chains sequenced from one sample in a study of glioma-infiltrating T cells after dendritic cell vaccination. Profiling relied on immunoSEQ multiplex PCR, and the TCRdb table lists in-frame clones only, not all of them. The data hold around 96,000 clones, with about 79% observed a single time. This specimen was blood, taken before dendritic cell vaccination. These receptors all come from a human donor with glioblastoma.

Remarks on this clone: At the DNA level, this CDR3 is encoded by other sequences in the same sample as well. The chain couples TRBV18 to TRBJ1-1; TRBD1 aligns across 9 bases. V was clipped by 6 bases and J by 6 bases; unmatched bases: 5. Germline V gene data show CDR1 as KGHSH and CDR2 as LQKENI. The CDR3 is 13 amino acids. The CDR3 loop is CASSQDRGSEAFF. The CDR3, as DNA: TGTGCCAGCTCCCAGGACAGGGGTTCTGAAGCTTTCTTT.

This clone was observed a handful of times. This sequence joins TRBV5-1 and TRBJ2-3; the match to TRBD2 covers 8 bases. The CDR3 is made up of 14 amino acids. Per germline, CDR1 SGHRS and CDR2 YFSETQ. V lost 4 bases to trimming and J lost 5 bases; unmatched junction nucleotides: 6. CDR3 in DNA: TGCGCCAGCAGCCGGGGGGGCGAGGGAGATACGCAGTATTTT. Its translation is CASSRGGEGDTQYF.

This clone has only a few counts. The CDR3 DNA reads as TGTGCCAGCAGCGTAAGCGGGGCGAACACCGGGGAGCTGTTTTTT. This encodes CASSVSGANTGELFF. J is TRBJ2-2 and V is TRBV9, with 7 bases matching TRBD2. This CDR3 has 15 residues. V shed 1 base and J 0 bases; nucleotides not matched to a gene: 0. Germline CDR1 SGDLS, CDR2 YYNGEE.

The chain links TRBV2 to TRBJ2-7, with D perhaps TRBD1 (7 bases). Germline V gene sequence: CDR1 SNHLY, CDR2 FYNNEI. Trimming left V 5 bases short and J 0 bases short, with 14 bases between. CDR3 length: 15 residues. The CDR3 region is CASSQYRGGSYEQYF. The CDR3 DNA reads TGTGCCAGCAGTCAATACAGGGGAGGCTCCTACGAGCAGTACTTC.

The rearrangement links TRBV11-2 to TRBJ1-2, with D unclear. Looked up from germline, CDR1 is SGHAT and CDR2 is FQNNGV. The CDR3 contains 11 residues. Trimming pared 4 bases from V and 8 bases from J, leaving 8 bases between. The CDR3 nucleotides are TGTGCCAGCAGCTATAGGCGGGGCTACACCTTC. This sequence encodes CASSYRRGYTF.

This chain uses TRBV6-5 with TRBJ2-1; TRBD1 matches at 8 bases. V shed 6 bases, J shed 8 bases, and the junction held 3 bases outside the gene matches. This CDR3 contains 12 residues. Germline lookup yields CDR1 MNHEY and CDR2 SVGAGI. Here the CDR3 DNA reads TGTGCCAGCAGGTCGACAGGGGATGAGCAGTTCTTC. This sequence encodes CASRSTGDEQFF.

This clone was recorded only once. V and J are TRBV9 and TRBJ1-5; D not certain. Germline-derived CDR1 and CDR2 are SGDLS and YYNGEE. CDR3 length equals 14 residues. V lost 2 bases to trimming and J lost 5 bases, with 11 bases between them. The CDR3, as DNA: TGTGCCAGCAGCGTCGGGGTACTCGATCAGCCCCAGCATTTT. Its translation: CASSVGVLDQPQHF.

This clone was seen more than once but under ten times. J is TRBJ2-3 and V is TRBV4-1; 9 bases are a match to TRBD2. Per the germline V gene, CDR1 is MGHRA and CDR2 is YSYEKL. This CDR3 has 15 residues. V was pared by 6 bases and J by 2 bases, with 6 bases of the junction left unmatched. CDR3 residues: CASSLAGTLTDTQYF. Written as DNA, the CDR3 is TGCGCCAGCAGTCTAGCGGGGACACTCACAGATACGCAGTATTTT.

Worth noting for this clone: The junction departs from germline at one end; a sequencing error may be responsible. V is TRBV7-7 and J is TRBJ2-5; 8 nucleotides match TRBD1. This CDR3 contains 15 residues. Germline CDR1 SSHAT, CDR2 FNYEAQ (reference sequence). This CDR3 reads CASSRIGTGQETQYF. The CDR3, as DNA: TGTGCTAGCAGCCGTATCGGGACAGGACAAGAGACCCAGTACTTC. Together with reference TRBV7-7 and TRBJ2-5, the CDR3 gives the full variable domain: GAGVSQSPRYKVTKRGQDVTLRCDPISSHATLYWYQQALGQGPEFLTYFNYEAQPDKSGLPSDRFSAERPEGSISTLTIQRTEQRDSAMYRCASSRIGTGQETQYFGPGTRLLVL.

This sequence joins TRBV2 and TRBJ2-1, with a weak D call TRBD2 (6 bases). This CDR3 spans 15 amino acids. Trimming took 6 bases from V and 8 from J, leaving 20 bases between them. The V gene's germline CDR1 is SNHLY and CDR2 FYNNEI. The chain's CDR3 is CASSLAGGAYYEQFF. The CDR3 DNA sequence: TGTGCCAGCAGCCTTGCCGGAGGGGCATACTATGAGCAGTTCTTC. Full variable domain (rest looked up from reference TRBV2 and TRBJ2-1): EPEVTQTPSHQVTQMGQEVILRCVPISNHLYFYWYRQILGQKVEFLVSFYNNEISEKSEIFDDQFSVERPDGSNFTLKIRSTKLEDSAMYFCASSLAGGAYYEQFFGPGTRLTVL.

The CDR3: CASSYWDSRHWTEAFF. In DNA, the CDR3 is TGTGCCAGCAGTTACTGGGACAGCCGCCATTGGACTGAAGCTTTCTTT. This sequence joins TRBV6-5 and TRBJ1-1; 7 bases are a match to TRBD1. The CDR3 is made up of 16 amino acids. Trimming removed 1 base from V and 5 bases from J; junction bases left unmatched: 10. The germline V gene encodes CDR1 MNHEY and CDR2 SVGAGI.

CDR3: CASSPLAGAYEQYF. The CDR3 nucleotides are TGTGCCAGCTCACCATTAGCCGGAGCCTACGAGCAGTACTTC. The chain employs TRBV18 and TRBJ2-7; D gene unclear. The germline CDR1 and CDR2 sequences are KGHSH and LQKENI. V lost 2 bases, J lost 2 bases, and 10 bases lay in between. The CDR3 totals 14 residues.

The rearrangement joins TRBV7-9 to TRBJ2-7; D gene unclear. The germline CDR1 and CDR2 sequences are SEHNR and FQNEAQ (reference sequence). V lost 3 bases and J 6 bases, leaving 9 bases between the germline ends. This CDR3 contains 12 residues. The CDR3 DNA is TGTGCCAGCAGCTTCGGTGGTCTCGAGCAGTACTTC. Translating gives CASSFGGLEQYF.

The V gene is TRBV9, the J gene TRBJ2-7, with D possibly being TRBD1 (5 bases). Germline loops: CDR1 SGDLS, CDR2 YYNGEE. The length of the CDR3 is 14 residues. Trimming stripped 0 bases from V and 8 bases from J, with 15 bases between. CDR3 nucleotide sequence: TGTGCCAGCAGCGTAGGATCAGGGAACTGGAAGCAGTACTTC. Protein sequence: CASSVGSGNWKQYF. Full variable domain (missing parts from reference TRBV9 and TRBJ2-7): DSGVTQTPKHLITATGQRVTLRCSPRSGDLSVYWYQQSLDQGLQFLIQYYNGEERAKGNILERFSAQQFPDLHSELNLSSLELGDSALYFCASSVGSGNWKQYFGPGTRLTVT.

For the CDR3, the DNA is TGTGCCAGTAGTATAGGTTACACCCTCACCGGGGAGCTGTTTTTT. As protein: CASSIGYTLTGELFF. The genes are TRBV19 and TRBJ2-2; D not certain. CDR1 and CDR2 from the germline V gene are LNHDA and SQIVND (reference sequence). Trimming left V 1 base short and J 4 bases short, with 10 bases between. This CDR3 has 15 residues.

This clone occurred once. CDR3 amino acids: CASGGSGGAWETQYF. CDR3 coding DNA: TGTGCCAGCGGGGGCAGCGGGGGGGCCTGGGAGACCCAGTACTTC. The rearrangement links TRBV2 to TRBJ2-5; 10 bases map to TRBD2. CDR3 length: 15 residues. Unmatched junction bases numbered 11, after V lost 8 bases and J lost 5 bases. Germline CDR1 is SNHLY and CDR2 is FYNNEI.

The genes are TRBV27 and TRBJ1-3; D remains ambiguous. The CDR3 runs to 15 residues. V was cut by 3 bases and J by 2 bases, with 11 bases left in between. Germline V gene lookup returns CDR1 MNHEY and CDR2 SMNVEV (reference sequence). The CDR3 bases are TGTGCCAGCAGTTTTTCCCGGGAGCCTGGAAACACCATATATTTT. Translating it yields CASSFSREPGNTIYF.